This is a list of T cell receptor beta chains from one sample in a study of cytomegalovirus exposure and HLA in healthy donors. The table came from immunoSEQ multiplex PCR; TCRdb's copy has only in-frame clones and leaves some out. Across some 40,000 clones, the top ten clones capture more than 4.5% of the sample. Sequenced: PBMCs. All receptors derive from a human donor in good health. CDR3s include the opening cysteine and the closing phenylalanine or tryptophan. Expanded clones get a size class; other rows say once, few or many, or leave the size out.

clone_size: NA; v_call: TRBV27; cdr3_aa: CASSVGLLTYEQYF
clone_size: NA; v_call: TRBV28; cdr3_aa: CASSTRKGGNQPQHF
clone_size: NA; v_call: TRBV19; cdr3_aa: CASSIRDRGSYTF
clone_size: NA; v_call: TRBV6-6; cdr3_aa: CASSLKGGGYTF
clone_size: NA; v_call: TRBV19; cdr3_aa: CASSIRGAGGHNEQFF
clone_size: NA; v_call: TRBV2; cdr3_aa: CASTRQGTNTGELFF
clone_size: NA; v_call: TRBV5-1; cdr3_aa: CASSPYGDRRTRGYTF
clone_size: NA; v_call: TRBV27; cdr3_aa: CASSPYRGDQPQHF
clone_size: NA; v_call: TRBV5-4; cdr3_aa: CASRPGGSPLHF
clone_size: NA; v_call: TRBV6-6; cdr3_aa: CASSYGQSSYEQYF
clone_size: NA; v_call: TRBV30; cdr3_aa: CAWKDSGGPGIKDKQYF
clone_size: NA; v_call: TRBV5-4; cdr3_aa: CASSSGGGPRETQYF
clone_size: NA; v_call: TRBV2; cdr3_aa: CASTSDRGLNTEAFF
clone_size: NA; v_call: TRBV7-3; cdr3_aa: CASSPGGSYNEQFF
clone_size: NA; v_call: TRBV2; cdr3_aa: CASSEGQKKVYEQYF
clone_size: NA; v_call: TRBV5-1; cdr3_aa: CASSPNNEQFF
clone_size: NA; v_call: TRBV6-6; cdr3_aa: CASRTGVSGNTIYF
clone_size: medium-sized; v_call: TRBV7-3; cdr3_aa: CASSWTLAGEQFF
clone_size: NA; v_call: TRBV11-2; cdr3_aa: CASSFLYEQYF
clone_size: NA; v_call: TRBV4-1; cdr3_aa: CASRSGSGRATGELFF
clone_size: NA; v_call: TRBV5-1; cdr3_aa: CASSLEQGITEAFF
clone_size: NA; v_call: TRBV19; cdr3_aa: CASRAGVWNGYTF
clone_size: NA; v_call: TRBV7-9; cdr3_aa: CAGIAGGFSTDTQYF
clone_size: NA; v_call: TRBV5-4; cdr3_aa: CASSSGQGNGRSYNSPLHF
clone_size: NA; v_call: TRBV28; cdr3_aa: CASSSMTSGGVTDTQYF
clone_size: NA; v_call: TRBV5-1; cdr3_aa: CASSPSSGTGSPSGELFF
clone_size: NA; v_call: TRBV15; cdr3_aa: CATSRKGAYEQYF
clone_size: NA; v_call: TRBV5-1; cdr3_aa: CASSFRETQYF
clone_size: NA; v_call: TRBV2; cdr3_aa: CASSDPVTANEKLFF
clone_size: NA; v_call: TRBV18; cdr3_aa: CASSPPRGGNTIYF
clone_size: NA; v_call: TRBV19; cdr3_aa: CASRLQSSYNSPLHF
clone_size: NA; v_call: TRBV6-5; cdr3_aa: CASSLSGGNAYEQYF
clone_size: NA; v_call: TRBV19; cdr3_aa: CASSPTGNGSPLHF
clone_size: NA; v_call: TRBV30; cdr3_aa: CAWSPGQANTEDFF
clone_size: NA; v_call: TRBV30; cdr3_aa: CAWRGDSWFGTLFF
clone_size: NA; v_call: TRBV4-1; cdr3_aa: CASSPQETNTGELFF
clone_size: NA; v_call: TRBV6-1; cdr3_aa: CASRQALRPYEQYF
clone_size: NA; v_call: TRBV5-4; cdr3_aa: CASSFAGAGGANVLTF
clone_size: NA; v_call: TRBV30; cdr3_aa: CAWNQQANTEAFF
clone_size: NA; v_call: TRBV27; cdr3_aa: CASRSSGTSGNISIGEQFF